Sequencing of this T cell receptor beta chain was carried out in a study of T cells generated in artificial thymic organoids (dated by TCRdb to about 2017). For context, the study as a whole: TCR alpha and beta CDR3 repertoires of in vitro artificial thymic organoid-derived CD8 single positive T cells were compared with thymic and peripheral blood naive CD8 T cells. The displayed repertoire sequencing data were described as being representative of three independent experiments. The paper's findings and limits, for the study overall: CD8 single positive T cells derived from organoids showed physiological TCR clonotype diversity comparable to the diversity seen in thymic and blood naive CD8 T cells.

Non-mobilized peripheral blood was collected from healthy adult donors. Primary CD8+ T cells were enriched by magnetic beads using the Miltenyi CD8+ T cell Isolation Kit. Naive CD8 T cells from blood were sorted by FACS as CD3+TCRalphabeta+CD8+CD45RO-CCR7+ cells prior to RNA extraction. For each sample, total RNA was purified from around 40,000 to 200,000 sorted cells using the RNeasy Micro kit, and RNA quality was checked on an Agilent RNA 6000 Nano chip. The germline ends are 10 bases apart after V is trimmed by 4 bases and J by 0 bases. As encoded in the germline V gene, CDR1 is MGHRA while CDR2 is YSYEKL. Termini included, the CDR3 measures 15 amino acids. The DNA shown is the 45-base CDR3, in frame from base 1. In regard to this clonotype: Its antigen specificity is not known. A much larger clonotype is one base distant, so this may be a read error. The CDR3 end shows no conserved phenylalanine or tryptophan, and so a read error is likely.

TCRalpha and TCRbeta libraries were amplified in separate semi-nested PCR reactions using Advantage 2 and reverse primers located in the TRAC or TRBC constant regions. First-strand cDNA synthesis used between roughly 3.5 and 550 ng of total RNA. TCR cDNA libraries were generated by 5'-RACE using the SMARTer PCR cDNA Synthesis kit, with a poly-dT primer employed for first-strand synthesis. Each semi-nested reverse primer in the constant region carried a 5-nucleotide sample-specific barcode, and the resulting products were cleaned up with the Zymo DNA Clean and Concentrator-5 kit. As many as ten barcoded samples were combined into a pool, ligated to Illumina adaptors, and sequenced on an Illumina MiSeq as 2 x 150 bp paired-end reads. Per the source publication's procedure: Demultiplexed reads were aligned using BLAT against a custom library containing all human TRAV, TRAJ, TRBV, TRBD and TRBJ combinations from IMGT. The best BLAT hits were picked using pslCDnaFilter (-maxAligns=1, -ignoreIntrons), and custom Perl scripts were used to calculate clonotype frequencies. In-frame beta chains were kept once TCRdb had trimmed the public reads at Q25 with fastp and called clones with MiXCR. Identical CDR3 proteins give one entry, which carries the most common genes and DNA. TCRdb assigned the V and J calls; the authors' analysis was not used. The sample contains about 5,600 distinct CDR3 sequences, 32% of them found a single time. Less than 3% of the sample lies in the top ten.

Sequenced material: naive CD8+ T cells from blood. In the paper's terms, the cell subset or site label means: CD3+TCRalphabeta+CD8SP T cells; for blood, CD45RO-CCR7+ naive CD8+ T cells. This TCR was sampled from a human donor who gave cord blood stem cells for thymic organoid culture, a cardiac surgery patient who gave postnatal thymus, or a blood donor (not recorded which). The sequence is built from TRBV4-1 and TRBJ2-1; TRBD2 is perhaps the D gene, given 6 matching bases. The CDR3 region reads CASSPDGSSYNEQFS. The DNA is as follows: TGCGCCAGCAGCCCCGACGGGAGCTCCTACAATGAGCAGTTCTCC.